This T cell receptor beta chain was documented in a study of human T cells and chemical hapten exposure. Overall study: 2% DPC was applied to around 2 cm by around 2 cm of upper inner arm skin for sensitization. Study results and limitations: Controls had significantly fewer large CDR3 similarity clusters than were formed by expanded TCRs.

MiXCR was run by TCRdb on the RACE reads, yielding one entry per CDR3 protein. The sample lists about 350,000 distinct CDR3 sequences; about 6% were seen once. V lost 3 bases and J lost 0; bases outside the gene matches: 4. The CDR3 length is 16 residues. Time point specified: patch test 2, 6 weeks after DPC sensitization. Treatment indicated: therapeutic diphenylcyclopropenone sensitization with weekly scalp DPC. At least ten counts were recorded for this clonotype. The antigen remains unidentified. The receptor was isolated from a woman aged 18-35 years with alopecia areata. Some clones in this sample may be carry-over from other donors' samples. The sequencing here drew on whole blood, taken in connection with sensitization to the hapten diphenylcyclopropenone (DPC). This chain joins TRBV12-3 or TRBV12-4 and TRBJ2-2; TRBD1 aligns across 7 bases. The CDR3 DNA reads TGTGCCAGCAGTTTCGGGGACAGCCCGAACACCGGGGAGCTGTTTTTT. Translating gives CASSFGDSPNTGELFF.